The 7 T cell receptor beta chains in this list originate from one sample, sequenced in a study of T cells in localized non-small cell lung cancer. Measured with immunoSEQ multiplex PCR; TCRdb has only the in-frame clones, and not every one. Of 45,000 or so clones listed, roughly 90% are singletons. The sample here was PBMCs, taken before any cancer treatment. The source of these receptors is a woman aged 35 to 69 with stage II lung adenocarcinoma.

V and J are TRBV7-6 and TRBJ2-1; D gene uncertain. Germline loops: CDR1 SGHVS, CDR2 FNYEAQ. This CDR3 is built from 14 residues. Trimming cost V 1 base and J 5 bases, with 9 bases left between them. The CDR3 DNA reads TGTGCCAGCAGCTTAGTGGGTCGGAACAATGAGCAGTTCTTC. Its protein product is CASSLVGRNNEQFF.

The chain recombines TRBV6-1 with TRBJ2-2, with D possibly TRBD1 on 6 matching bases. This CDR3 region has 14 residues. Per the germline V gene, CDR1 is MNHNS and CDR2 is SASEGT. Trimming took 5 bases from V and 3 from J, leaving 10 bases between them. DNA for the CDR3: TGTGCCAGCAGTTTGACAGGCGACACCGGGGAGCTGTTTTTT. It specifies CASSLTGDTGELFF.

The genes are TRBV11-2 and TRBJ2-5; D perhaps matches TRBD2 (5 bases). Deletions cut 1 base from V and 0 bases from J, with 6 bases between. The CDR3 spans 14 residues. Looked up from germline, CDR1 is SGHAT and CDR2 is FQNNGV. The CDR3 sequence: CASSLGADQETQYF. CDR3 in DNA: TGTGCCAGCAGCTTAGGAGCGGACCAAGAGACCCAGTACTTC. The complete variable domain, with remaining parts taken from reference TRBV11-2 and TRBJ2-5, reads EAGVAQSPRYKIIEKRQSVAFWCNPISGHATLYWYQQILGQGPKLLIQFQNNGVVDDSQLPKDRFSAERLKGVDSTLKIQPAKLEDSAVYLCASSLGADQETQYFGPGTRLLVL.

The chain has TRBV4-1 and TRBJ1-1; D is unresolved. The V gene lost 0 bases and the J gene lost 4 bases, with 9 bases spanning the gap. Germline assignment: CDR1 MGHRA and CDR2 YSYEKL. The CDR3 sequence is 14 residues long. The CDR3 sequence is CASSQDEWGTEAFF. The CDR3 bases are TGCGCCAGCAGCCAAGACGAGTGGGGCACTGAAGCTTTCTTT.

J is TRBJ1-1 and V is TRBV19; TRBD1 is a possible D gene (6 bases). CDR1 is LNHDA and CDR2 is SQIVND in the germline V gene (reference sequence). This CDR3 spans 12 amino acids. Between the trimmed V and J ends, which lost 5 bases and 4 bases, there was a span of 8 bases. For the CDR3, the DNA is TGTGCCAGTAGTCAGGGGCCCACTGAAGCTTTCTTT. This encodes CASSQGPTEAFF.

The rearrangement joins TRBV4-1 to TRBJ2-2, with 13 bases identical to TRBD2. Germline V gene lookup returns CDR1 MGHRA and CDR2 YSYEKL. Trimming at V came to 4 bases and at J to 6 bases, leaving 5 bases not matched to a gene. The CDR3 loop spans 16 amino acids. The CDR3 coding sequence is TGCGCCAGCAGCCGGCCTACTAGCGGGAGGGCCGGGGAGCTGTTTTTT. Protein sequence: CASSRPTSGRAGELFF.

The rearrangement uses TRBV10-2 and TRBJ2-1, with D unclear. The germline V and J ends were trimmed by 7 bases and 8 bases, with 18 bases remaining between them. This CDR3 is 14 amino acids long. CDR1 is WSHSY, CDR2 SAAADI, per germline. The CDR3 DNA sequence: TGCGCCAGCACCACCCCCCAGAATCGCCATGAGCAGTTCTTC. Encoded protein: CASTTPQNRHEQFF.